A single sample is the source of the 12 T cell receptor beta chains below, sequenced in a study of OX40 agonist ivuxolimab in advanced cancers. The data were produced by immunoSEQ multiplex PCR, yet TCRdb's version contains in-frame clones alone and is incomplete. The sample contains tens of thousands of clones, approximately 89% of which appear only once. This specimen was CD4+ or CD8+ T cells sorted from blood, taken in a trial of the OX40 agonist ivuxolimab. Receptors originate from an adult with an advanced solid tumor such as melanoma, head and neck, liver or kidney cancer.

The chain recombines TRBV4-1 with TRBJ2-2; unclear D gene. CDR3 length: 15 amino acids. CDR1 is MGHRA and CDR2 is YSYEKL in the germline V gene. Trimming left V 0 bases short and J 4 bases short, with 9 bases between. CDR3 residues: CASSQDILRTGELFF. Written as DNA, the CDR3 is TGCGCCAGCAGCCAAGACATATTACGCACCGGGGAGCTGTTTTTT.

This rearrangement joins TRBV28 to TRBJ2-2; 11 nucleotides agree with TRBD2. The J segment lost 4 bases and the V segment lost 3 bases, leaving 4 bases of the junction unmatched. CDR3 length equals 16 residues. The germline CDR1 and CDR2 sequences are MDHEN and SYDVKM. CDR3 bases: TGTGCCAGCAGTTTGGGGCTAGCGGGGGGCACCGGGGAGCTGTTTTTT. Translating gives CASSLGLAGGTGELFF.

V gene TRBV27 combines with J gene TRBJ1-2; D is ambiguous. The germline V and J ends were trimmed by 6 bases and 8 bases, with 13 bases remaining between them. This CDR3 spans 12 amino acids. Per the germline V gene, CDR1 is MNHEY and CDR2 is SMNVEV (reference sequence). The CDR3 is CASRSLSGGYTF. The CDR3 nucleotides read TGTGCCAGCAGGAGCCTAAGTGGGGGCTACACCTTC.

The sample holds a few counts of this clone. This chain connects TRBV7-2 to TRBJ2-1; D is perhaps TRBD2 (6 bases). Germline-derived CDR1 and CDR2 are SGHTA and FQGNSA. Trimming stripped 1 base from V and 8 bases from J, with 15 bases between. The CDR3 contains 15 residues. In DNA form, the CDR3 reads TGTGCCAGCAGCTTAGGCAGCGGGTTTAACGATGAGCAGTTCTTC. This gives the protein CASSLGSGFNDEQFF.

This clone was seen just once. The CDR3 region is CASSPRGVLNTGELFF. In DNA, the CDR3 is TGTGCCAGCTCACCAAGGGGAGTCCTGAACACCGGGGAGCTGTTTTTT. The chain couples TRBV18 to TRBJ2-2; D may match TRBD1 or TRBD2 (5 bases each). The CDR3 covers 16 residues. The germline gives CDR1 KGHSH, CDR2 LQKENI. The V end lost 2 bases, the J end lost 1 base, and 11 bases lay between the germline ends.

The chain employs TRBV6-6 and TRBJ2-1, with D unresolved. Trimming cost V 7 bases and J 7 bases, with 8 bases left between them. The CDR3 loop spans 11 amino acids. The V gene's germline CDR1 is MNHNY and CDR2 SVGAGI (reference sequence). The CDR3 loop is CASTLENEQFF. CDR3 nucleotide sequence: TGTGCCAGCACTCTTGAGAATGAGCAGTTCTTC.

CDR3 residues: CASSLVLNSGANVLTF. CDR3 DNA sequence: TGCGCCAGCAGCTTGGTTTTAAACTCTGGGGCCAACGTCCTGACTTTC. The chain carries TRBV5-1 and TRBJ2-6, with D unresolved. This CDR3 is built from 16 residues. V lost 0 bases and J 0 bases, leaving 7 bases between the germline ends. Germline assignment: CDR1 SGHRS and CDR2 YFSETQ.

Here the CDR3 reads CASSLYPPGGPGGYEQYF. The CDR3 DNA follows: TGTGCCAGCAGCCTATATCCCCCCGGGGGGCCGGGGGGCTACGAGCAGTACTTC. This sequence joins TRBV7-6 and TRBJ2-7; a weak D match, TRBD2 (7 bases). The V gene's germline CDR1 is SGHVS and CDR2 FNYEAQ. This CDR3 is built from 18 residues. Deletions cut 5 bases from V and 3 bases from J, with 26 bases between.

The V and J genes are TRBV5-6 and TRBJ2-2; perhaps TRBD1 as D (5 bases). Trimming left V 1 base short and J 8 bases short, with 15 bases between. The germline V gene has CDR1 SGHDT and CDR2 YYEEEE. The CDR3 runs to 15 residues. The CDR3 spells CASSLKTRWTGELFF. As DNA, the CDR3 is TGTGCCAGCAGCTTGAAAACCCGATGGACAGGGGAGCTGTTTTTT.

The rearrangement links TRBV28 to TRBJ1-1; D is ambiguous. The V end lost 2 bases, the J end lost 1 base, and 8 bases lay between the germline ends. CDR1 MDHEN and CDR2 SYDVKM come from the germline V gene. CDR3 length: 14 residues. CDR3 in DNA: TGTGCCAGCAGTTTACCCAAAACGAACACTGAAGCTTTCTTT. It is translated as CASSLPKTNTEAFF.

The count of this clone is one. The V call is TRBV4-3, the J call TRBJ2-2; TRBD1 aligns across 11 bases. The CDR3 runs 16 residues. J lost 7 bases, V lost 1 base, and 5 bases had no gene match. Germline V gene lookup returns CDR1 LGHNA and CDR2 YSLEER. The CDR3 DNA sequence: TGCGCCAGCAGCCAAGGGACAGGGGGCCTGTTCGGGGAGCTGTTTTTT. It specifies CASSQGTGGLFGELFF.

The V and J genes are TRBV5-4 and TRBJ1-1; 7 nucleotides agree with TRBD1. Germline assignment: CDR1 SGHNT and CDR2 YYREEE (reference sequence). The CDR3 is 14 residues long. J gave up 4 bases and V 0 bases, and 3 bases lay outside the gene matches. The CDR3 here is CASSLDQGGTEAFF. The CDR3 DNA reads as TGTGCCAGCAGCTTGGACCAGGGGGGCACTGAAGCTTTCTTT.